This T cell receptor (beta chain) emerged from a study of blood T cell repertoires in COVID-19. At the level of the study: Acute and convalescent COVID-19 specimens originated in the United States, Italy and Spain. The analysed material was cDNA or gDNA that came from T cells, B-cell-depleted T cells, or PBMCs.

Original analysis: Amplification of reference gene primers was used by the study to estimate nucleated cell counts. The table came from immunoSEQ multiplex PCR; TCRdb's copy has only in-frame clones and leaves some out. D and trimming were read from the DNA, whereas the V and J calls and clone size are those reported in that table. The sample gives 64,000 or so clones, just over 85% of which show up once; more than 0.95% is in the top ten. This TCR was sampled from a man aged 40-50 years with acute or convalescent COVID-19. The specimen was peripheral blood.

The CDR3, as DNA: TGTGCCAGCAGGTTGACGACTAGCGGGGGAGGGGAGCAGTACTTC. Translated, it gives CASRLTTSGGGEQYF. V and J are TRBV7-6 and TRBJ2-7; TRBD2 aligns across 12 bases. V dropped 6 bases and J dropped 7; count of bases not matched to a gene: 10. Germline V gene lookup returns CDR1 SGHVS and CDR2 FNYEAQ. The CDR3 consists of 15 residues.